The 22 T cell receptor beta chains below come from one sample, sequenced in a study of blood T cell repertoires in COVID-19. Libraries were prepared by immunoSEQ multiplex PCR; TCRdb keeps only in-frame clonotypes and omits some of them. The top ten hold about 5% of the sample, which has about 87,000 clones, 80% to 90% seen once. Sequenced: peripheral blood. The source is a woman aged 80 or over with acute or convalescent COVID-19.

This chain uses TRBV7-2 with TRBJ2-3; D may be TRBD2 (5 bases). The ends were cut back, 4 bases at V and 6 bases at J, with 11 bases in the middle. From germline, CDR1 is SGHTA and CDR2 FQGNSA. The CDR3 loop spans 13 amino acids. This chain's CDR3 is CASSWGDGDTQYF. The DNA for the CDR3 is TGTGCCAGCAGCTGGGGAGATGGGGATACGCAGTATTTT.

The chain joins TRBV5-1 to TRBJ2-3; D gene unclear. Trimming shortened V by 0 bases and J by 2 bases, and 13 bases separated the two germline ends. Germline loops: CDR1 SGHRS, CDR2 YFSETQ. The CDR3 extends over 16 amino acids. The CDR3 loop is CASSLAGGLVTDTQYF. CDR3 nucleotides: TGCGCCAGCAGCTTGGCGGGTGGGTTGGTCACAGATACGCAGTATTTT.

This clone has just a few counts. This chain uses TRBV7-9 with TRBJ2-3, with D perhaps matching TRBD2 (6 bases). The ends were cut back, 5 bases at V and 2 bases at J, with 23 bases in the middle. The CDR3 runs 18 residues. Germline loops: CDR1 SEHNR, CDR2 FQNEAQ (reference sequence). This chain's CDR3 is CASSQGIRLGGITDTQYF. CDR3 coding DNA: TGTGCCAGCAGCCAGGGAATACGTCTGGGAGGCATCACAGATACGCAGTATTTT.

This rearrangement joins TRBV6-5 to TRBJ2-1; 10 positions match TRBD1. The CDR3 runs to 15 residues. CDR1 is MNHEY and CDR2 is SVGAGI in the germline V gene. The J segment lost 1 base and the V segment lost 5 bases, leaving 2 bases of the junction unmatched. Here the CDR3 DNA reads TGTGCCAGCAGTCGGACAGGGGGATCCTACAATGAGCAGTTCTTC. It encodes CASSRTGGSYNEQFF.

The chain joins TRBV9 to TRBJ1-2, with 7 nucleotides matching TRBD1. Per the germline V gene, CDR1 is SGDLS and CDR2 is YYNGEE. V lost 0 bases to trimming and J lost 3 bases; unmatched junction nucleotides: 5. The CDR3 runs 15 residues. The CDR3 nucleotides are TGTGCCAGCAGCGTAGGACAGGGAAAGGACTATGGCTACACCTTC. It yields the protein CASSVGQGKDYGYTF.

This clone was found a few times. The chain combines TRBV6-5 with TRBJ1-4; D is perhaps TRBD1 (6 bases). Germline assignment: CDR1 MNHEY and CDR2 SVGAGI. Trimming took off 5 bases at V and 8 bases at J, with 15 bases between the two ends. The CDR3 is made up of 14 amino acids. The CDR3 region is CASSPRGGEEKLFF. The CDR3 coding sequence is TGTGCCAGCAGTCCCCGAGGGGGGGAAGAAAAACTGTTTTTT.

V usage is TRBV24-1 and J usage is TRBJ2-3; 15 bases line up with TRBD2. Germline assignment: CDR1 KGHDR and CDR2 SFDVKD. The CDR3 is 18 residues long. The ends lost 2 bases at V and 5 bases at J; junction bases unmatched: 7. The CDR3 is CATSDSGTSGGTGDTQYF. CDR3 sequence (DNA): TGTGCCACCAGTGATTCCGGGACTAGCGGGGGGACGGGAGATACGCAGTATTTT.

The chain is built from TRBV5-4 and TRBJ1-2; D perhaps matches TRBD1 (6 bases). The CDR3 has 16 residues. CDR1 and CDR2 (germline): SGHNT, YYREEE (reference sequence). V was clipped by 0 bases and J by 4 bases, with 16 bases between them. In nucleotides, the CDR3 is TGTGCCAGCAGCTTGGCCATGGGTCAACAGGGCTATGGCTACACCTTC. This translates into CASSLAMGQQGYGYTF.

The V and J genes are TRBV5-1 and TRBJ2-6, with 8 bases fitting TRBD1. J gave up 3 bases and V 5 bases, and 13 bases lay outside the gene matches. This CDR3 is 18 amino acids long. Germline values: CDR1 SGHRS, CDR2 YFSETQ. The CDR3 nucleotides read TGCGCCAGCAGTTCCTATCCAGGGGGCGTGGGTGGGGCCAACGTCCTGACTTTC. Translation gives CASSSYPGGVGGANVLTF.

V gene TRBV3-1 (or the pseudogene TRBV3-2) combines with J gene TRBJ2-2; the match to TRBD2 covers 7 bases. V was clipped by 0 bases and J by 0 bases; unmatched bases: 4. Germline assignment: CDR1 LGHDT and CDR2 YNNKEL (reference sequence). This CDR3 has 17 amino acids. CDR3 DNA sequence: TGTGCCAGCAGCCAAGATCGTCGGGGGGCGAACACCGGGGAGCTGTTTTTT. Translation gives CASSQDRRGANTGELFF.

The rearrangement joins TRBV19 to TRBJ1-2; a weak D match, TRBD1 (6 bases). CDR3 length equals 15 residues. V lost 6 bases and J 8 bases, leaving 22 bases between the germline ends. The germline CDR1 and CDR2 sequences are LNHDA and SQIVND (reference sequence). CDR3 amino acids: CASSTVRTGRRGYTF. The CDR3 DNA sequence: TGTGCCAGTAGCACTGTGAGAACAGGGCGGCGAGGCTACACCTTC.

This sequence joins TRBV2 and TRBJ1-5; D gene unclear. This CDR3 contains 14 residues. V was trimmed by 4 bases and J by 5 bases, leaving 12 bases between them. CDR1 and CDR2 (germline): SNHLY, FYNNEI. This CDR3 is CASSGSGLHQPQHF. CDR3 sequence (DNA): TGTGCCAGCAGTGGGTCAGGACTTCATCAGCCCCAGCATTTT.

The chain employs TRBV5-5 and TRBJ1-2; 7 bases align to TRBD1. The germline CDR1 and CDR2 sequences are SGHKS and YYEKEE (reference sequence). The V and J ends lost 0 bases and 4 bases, in that order; junction bases with no gene match: 3. The length of the CDR3 is 14 residues. CDR3 nucleotide sequence: TGTGCCAGCAGCTTGGGGGCAGGGGGCTATGGCTACACCTTC. Protein: CASSLGAGGYGYTF. The full variable domain, rest sourced from reference TRBV5-5 and TRBJ1-2, is DAGVTQSPTHLIKTRGQQVTLRCSPISGHKSVSWYQQVLGQGPQFIFQYYEKEERGRGNFPDRFSARQFPNYSSELNVNALLLGDSALYLCASSLGAGGYGYTFGSGTRLTVV.

The gene calls are TRBV6-5 and TRBJ2-5; TRBD2 matches at 11 bases. CDR1 and CDR2 (germline): MNHEY, SVGAGI. The CDR3 totals 15 residues. The junction had 2 bases not matched to a gene; V was cut back by 4 bases and J by 1 base. The CDR3 DNA reads as TGTGCCAGCAGTTCTAGCGGGGGGATCCAAGAGACCCAGTACTTC. Translated, it gives CASSSSGGIQETQYF.

V usage is TRBV27 and J usage is TRBJ2-7, with D perhaps TRBD1 (5 bases). V lost 8 bases, J lost 2 bases, and 10 bases lay in between. The length of the CDR3 is 12 residues. The germline V gene encodes CDR1 MNHEY and CDR2 SMNVEV (reference sequence). CDR3 coding DNA: TGTGCCAGCTTCGGCAGGGCCTACGAGCAGTACTTC. It yields the protein CASFGRAYEQYF.

This clone came up once. J is TRBJ2-7 and V is TRBV5-1, with 8 bases matching TRBD1. In germline, CDR1 is SGHRS, CDR2 YFSETQ. Trimming removed 0 bases from V and 4 bases from J; junction bases left unmatched: 6. This CDR3 spans 15 amino acids. The DNA for the CDR3 is TGCGCCAGCAGCTTGGTTCAGGGGGCGCGTTACGAGCAGTACTTC. It translates to CASSLVQGARYEQYF.

The chain links TRBV19 to TRBJ2-2, with TRBD2 identical over 14 bases. The CDR3 loop spans 16 amino acids. The germline V gene has CDR1 LNHDA and CDR2 SQIVND (reference sequence). V was clipped by 6 bases and J by 8 bases; unmatched bases: 8. CDR3 DNA: TGTGCCAGTAGGCGTTTCGGGACTAGCGGGAGTGGGGAGCTGTTTTTT. Translated: CASRRFGTSGSGELFF.

V gene TRBV13 combines with J gene TRBJ2-7; D is unresolved. Per germline, CDR1 PRHDT and CDR2 FYEKMQ (reference sequence). V lost 0 bases and J 2 bases, leaving 11 bases between the germline ends. The CDR3 extends over 15 amino acids. The CDR3 region has the DNA TGTGCCAGCAGCTTAGGCCTACCCTCCCCCTACGAGCAGTACTTC. This gives the protein CASSLGLPSPYEQYF.

The rearrangement joins TRBV3-1 (or the pseudogene TRBV3-2) to TRBJ2-1; TRBD2 matches 12 bases. The ends lost 4 bases at V and 2 bases at J; junction bases unmatched: 3. The CDR3 length is 16 residues. Germline-derived CDR1 and CDR2 are LGHDT and YNNKEL (reference sequence). The CDR3 here is CASSLWTSGTYNEQFF. The CDR3 region has the DNA TGTGCCAGCAGCCTCTGGACTAGCGGGACCTACAATGAGCAGTTCTTC.

V is TRBV14 and J is TRBJ1-1; a possible D gene is TRBD1 (6 bases). There are 14 residues in the CDR3. Germline CDR1 is SGHDN and CDR2 is FVKESK. Trimming stripped 1 base from V and 4 bases from J, with 10 bases between. The CDR3 sequence: CASSQGGGVTEAFF. The CDR3 nucleotides read TGTGCCAGCAGCCAAGGGGGGGGCGTCACTGAAGCTTTCTTT. Full variable domain (rest looked up from reference TRBV14 and TRBJ1-1): EAGVTQFPSHSVIEKGQTVTLRCDPISGHDNLYWYRRVMGKEIKFLLHFVKESKQDESGMPNNRFLAERTGGTYSTLKVQPAELEDSGVYFCASSQGGGVTEAFFGQGTRLTVV.

The CDR3 reads CASSLQASGVADTQYF. In DNA form, the CDR3 reads TGTGCCAGCAGCTTACAGGCTAGCGGGGTCGCAGATACGCAGTATTTT. The rearrangement links TRBV7-2 to TRBJ2-3; 9 bases are shared with TRBD2. With 2 bases clipped from V and 4 bases from J, the junction kept 7 bases outside the gene matches. Germline V gene sequence: CDR1 SGHTA, CDR2 FQGNSA. This CDR3 is 16 amino acids long. The entire variable domain, with the rest obtained from reference TRBV7-2 and TRBJ2-3, is as follows: GAGVSQSPSNKVTEKGKDVELRCDPISGHTALYWYRQSLGQGLEFLIYFQGNSAPDKSGLPSDRFSAERTGGSVSTLTIQRTQQEDSAVYLCASSLQASGVADTQYFGPGTRLTVL.

This clone was seen just once. The rearrangement joins TRBV15 to TRBJ2-1, with D possibly matching TRBD1 (5 bases). Trimming stripped 0 bases from V and 1 base from J, with 7 bases between. Germline CDR1 reads LNHNV; CDR2 reads YYDKDF (reference sequence). This CDR3 comprises 15 residues. Here the CDR3 reads CATSRDPGSYNEQFF. The CDR3 nucleotides are TGTGCCACCAGCAGAGATCCAGGGTCCTACAATGAGCAGTTCTTC.